Presented here are 13 T cell receptor beta chains from one specimen sequenced in a study of CD8+ T cells in alopecia areata. cDNA prepared by RNA extraction and subsequent reverse transcription served as the template for sequencing. Produced via immunoSEQ multiplex PCR; TCRdb's table is partial and in-frame only. The sample lists approximately 30,000 clones; roughly 58% were seen once. The sequenced sample was NKG2D-high CD8+ T cells sorted from blood. The source of these receptors is a human donor with alopecia areata.

The J gene is TRBJ2-7, the V gene TRBV27, with D tentatively TRBD2 (5 bases). Germline V gene lookup returns CDR1 MNHEY and CDR2 SMNVEV (reference sequence). The CDR3 covers 13 residues. Trimming removed 5 bases at V and 4 bases at J, with 12 bases between. The CDR3 sequence is CASSPPDLYEQYF. The DNA for the CDR3 is TGTGCCAGCAGTCCCCCGGACTTGTACGAGCAGTACTTC.

The chain couples TRBV7-6 to TRBJ2-3; 9 bases are shared with TRBD1. Germline CDR1 reads SGHVS; CDR2 reads FNYEAQ. V lost 2 bases, J lost 5 bases, and 8 bases stayed unmatched. The length of the CDR3 is 16 residues. CDR3 coding DNA: TGTGCCAGCAGCTTAATGGACAGGGGACCGCTAGATACGCAGTATTTT. It encodes CASSLMDRGPLDTQYF.

The rearrangement links TRBV2 to TRBJ2-7; D possibly corresponds to TRBD1 (5 bases). There are 13 residues in the CDR3. Germline V gene sequence: CDR1 SNHLY, CDR2 FYNNEI. The germline V and J ends were trimmed by 3 bases and 5 bases, with 11 bases remaining between them. CDR3 sequence (DNA): TGTGCCAGCAGTGACAGGGTGGACCACGAGCAGTACTTC. Translated, it gives CASSDRVDHEQYF.

The genes are TRBV6-5 and TRBJ2-3; a possible D gene is TRBD2 (5 bases). V lost 2 bases, J lost 7 bases, and 13 bases lay in between. Germline lookup yields CDR1 MNHEY and CDR2 SVGAGI. The CDR3 consists of 14 residues. The CDR3 sequence: CASSYTQEGNTQYF. CDR3 in DNA: TGTGCCAGCAGTTACACCCAAGAGGGAAATACGCAGTATTTT.

This chain uses TRBV6-6 with TRBJ2-7, with a tentative D call TRBD1 (5 bases). Per the germline V gene, CDR1 is MNHNY and CDR2 is SVGAGI (reference sequence). The CDR3 sequence is 14 residues long. The V end lost 4 bases, the J end lost 2 bases, and 12 bases lay between the germline ends. CDR3 DNA: TGTGCCAGCAGTTCCCTTGGACATCCCTACGAGCAGTACTTC. Encoded protein: CASSSLGHPYEQYF.

The chain is built from TRBV5-6 and TRBJ2-7; no clear D gene. V gave up 2 bases and J gave up 1 base, with 13 bases separating them. Germline values: CDR1 SGHDT, CDR2 YYEEEE. The CDR3 runs to 15 residues. The CDR3 DNA is TGTGCCAGCAGCTTATGGGTAACCAATTCCTACGAGCAGTACTTC. This encodes CASSLWVTNSYEQYF.

The CDR3: CASSLIQGGETQYF. In DNA, the CDR3 is TGTGCCAGCAGTTTAATACAGGGTGGAGAGACCCAGTACTTC. J is TRBJ2-5 and V is TRBV6-5; D might be TRBD1 (6 bases). With 4 bases removed from V and 4 bases from J, the gap between germline ends came to 13 bases. This CDR3 has 14 amino acids. The germline gives CDR1 MNHEY, CDR2 SVGAGI.

The chain couples TRBV28 to TRBJ2-5; D unclear. The CDR3 covers 15 residues. Germline-derived CDR1 and CDR2 are MDHEN and SYDVKM. The V end was cut by 6 bases, the J end by 1 base, with 15 bases between. The CDR3 nucleotides read TGTGCCAGCAGCGCTAGAGGCTTAGTCCAAGAGACCCAGTACTTC. Protein: CASSARGLVQETQYF.

The rearrangement uses TRBV27 and TRBJ1-2; tentative D call: TRBD1 (5 bases). Deletions cut 6 bases from V and 5 bases from J, with 16 bases between. Germline-derived CDR1 and CDR2 are MNHEY and SMNVEV (reference sequence). This CDR3 region has 14 residues. CDR3: CASSPVGTVYGYTF. CDR3 DNA: TGTGCCAGCAGCCCAGTGGGGACGGTTTATGGCTACACCTTC.

The genes are TRBV4-1 and TRBJ2-7; 8 nucleotides agree with TRBD2. The CDR3 is 16 amino acids. Germline trimming cut 8 bases from V and 4 bases from J; bases unmatched to any gene: 16. Germline V CDR1 and CDR2: MGHRA, YSYEKL. This chain's CDR3 is CASREEAAGGRYEQYF. For the CDR3, the DNA is TGCGCCAGCCGAGAGGAGGCGGCGGGGGGAAGGTACGAGCAGTACTTC.

The rearrangement joins TRBV7-9 to TRBJ1-1, with 7 bases identical to TRBD1. Germline CDR1 SEHNR, CDR2 FQNEAQ (reference sequence). The ends lost 2 bases at V and 6 bases at J; junction bases unmatched: 9. CDR3 length: 15 residues. The CDR3 bases are TGTGCCAGCAGCTTAACGGTCGAAGGGGGCCCTGAAGCTTTCTTT. Amino acid sequence: CASSLTVEGGPEAFF.

This clone has more than one count but fewer than ten. The chain is built from TRBV5-1 and TRBJ2-7, with a tentative D call TRBD1 (5 bases). The CDR3 has 13 residues. V lost 2 bases, J lost 2 bases, and 8 bases lay in between. The germline CDR1 and CDR2 sequences are SGHRS and YFSETQ. CDR3 amino acids: CASSFGAPYEQYF. Written as DNA, the CDR3 is TGCGCCAGCAGCTTTGGGGCCCCCTACGAGCAGTACTTC.

The chain links TRBV2 to TRBJ2-1, with 7 bases identical to TRBD1. The junction had 10 bases not matched to a gene; V was cut back by 5 bases and J by 3 bases. Per germline, CDR1 SNHLY and CDR2 FYNNEI. This CDR3 comprises 16 residues. CDR3 nucleotides: TGTGCCAGCAGTCATAGACAGGGCGTCCTCTACAATGAGCAGTTCTTC. Its protein product is CASSHRQGVLYNEQFF. Complete variable domain (other parts from reference TRBV2 and TRBJ2-1): EPEVTQTPSHQVTQMGQEVILRCVPISNHLYFYWYRQILGQKVEFLVSFYNNEISEKSEIFDDQFSVERPDGSNFTLKIRSTKLEDSAMYFCASSHRQGVLYNEQFFGPGTRLTVL.